The clone carrying this TCR beta chain has only a few counts. Its specificity is unknown. Amplification used 60 V beta primers and 13 J beta primers. TCRdb's copy holds only in-frame clones and misses some; the assay was immunoSEQ multiplex PCR. In the table there are approximately 64,000 clones, around four fifths of which are singletons. The data originate from a study of glioma-infiltrating T cells after dendritic cell vaccination. Study background: Patients received autologous tumor lysate-pulsed dendritic cell vaccination between about 2002 and 2013. Three intradermal dendritic cell vaccine injections were given every two weeks.

Germline CDR1 reads MNHEY; CDR2 reads SMNVEV (reference sequence). Trimming removed 5 bases from V and 4 bases from J, with 14 bases in between. This CDR3 contains 14 residues. Study-wide results and caveats: Higher pretreatment TIL content predicted longer progression-free time and survival.

This TCR was sampled from a human donor with glioblastoma. This material consisted of blood, taken before dendritic cell vaccination. V gene TRBV27 combines with J gene TRBJ1-1, with D maybe TRBD1 (6 bases). As DNA, the CDR3 is TGTGCCAGCAGTGCACAAGGGGGGGGCACTGAAGCTTTCTTT. This gives the protein CASSAQGGGTEAFF.